The 25 T cell receptor beta chains listed next were all sequenced from one sample in a study of vaccination and CD4 T cells after COVID-19. Treatment defined: roughly 11-day PBMC culture with coronavirus spike peptide pools or control peptides (ViraFEST assay). Sequencing of the DNA from cultured CD4+ T cells was carried out with the Oncomine TCR Beta short-read assay. In TCRdb, the PCR reads were re-called with MiXCR into one record per CDR3 protein. The data contain around 15,000 distinct CDR3 sequences, around half of them seen just once; the ten biggest clones take up about 3.8%. The antigens for these receptors are not known. The sequencing used CD4+ T cells from blood, cultured in vitro, collected before SARS-CoV-2 vaccination. Every receptor here comes from a human donor who had recovered from COVID-19.

The chain employs TRBV4-3 and TRBJ2-2, with D unresolved. The length of the CDR3 is 13 residues. Germline CDR1 reads LGHNA; CDR2 reads YSLEER. V gave up 5 bases and J gave up 1 base, with 5 bases separating them. CDR3 sequence (DNA): TGCGCCAGCAGCAACCGGAACACCGGGGAGCTGTTTTTT. Amino acid sequence: CASSNRNTGELFF.

The chain has TRBV11-3 and TRBJ2-5; tentatively, D is TRBD2 (6 bases). There are 15 residues in the CDR3. V was trimmed by 2 bases and J by 1 base, leaving 11 bases between them. CDR1 and CDR2 (germline): SGHNT, YENEEA. The DNA for the CDR3 is TGTGCCAGCAGCTTACAGAGCGGGTTCCAAGAGACCCAGTACTTC. This gives the protein CASSLQSGFQETQYF.

The CDR3 nucleotides read TGCAGTGCCATACAATCCGGGACAGGGGGTGATTCACCCCTCCACTTT. It is translated as CSAIQSGTGGDSPLHF. The chain recombines TRBV20-1 with TRBJ1-6; 11 bases align to TRBD1. The CDR3 has 16 amino acids. V shed 6 bases and J 8 bases; nucleotides not matched to a gene: 12. CDR1 is DFQATT, CDR2 SNEGSKA, per germline (reference sequence).

This clonotype counts as large. The chain has TRBV6-5 and TRBJ2-3; no clear D. Germline-derived CDR1 and CDR2 are MNHEY and SVGAGI. This CDR3 has 14 residues. V shed 2 bases and J shed 0 bases, with 6 bases lying between them. CDR3 DNA: TGTGCCAGCAGTTACGGCAGAAGCACAGATACGCAGTATTTT. This encodes CASSYGRSTDTQYF.

This clonotype was observed a handful of times. The chain joins TRBV20-1 to TRBJ1-1, with D possibly matching TRBD1 (6 bases). Looked up from germline, CDR1 is DFQATT and CDR2 is SNEGSKA (reference sequence). Trimming took 7 bases from V and 4 from J, leaving 19 bases between them. The CDR3 covers 14 residues. The CDR3 DNA reads as TGCAGTGTCGTGGACCCTGTGGGGGCCACTGAAGCTTTCTTT. This translates into CSVVDPVGATEAFF.

The rearrangement links TRBV5-4 to TRBJ2-1; 13 nucleotides match TRBD2. The CDR3 has 18 amino acids. V shed 3 bases and J 3 bases; nucleotides not matched to a gene: 9. The V gene's germline CDR1 is SGHNT and CDR2 YYREEE (reference sequence). CDR3 in amino acids: CASSSGTSGMVYYNEQFF. DNA for the CDR3: TGTGCCAGCAGCTCCGGGACTAGCGGGATGGTCTACTACAATGAGCAGTTCTTC.

The chain has TRBV19 and TRBJ1-2; the match to TRBD1 covers 10 bases. This CDR3 has 14 amino acids. Germline V gene lookup returns CDR1 LNHDA and CDR2 SQIVND (reference sequence). V gave up 6 bases and J gave up 6 bases; unmatched junction bases: 7. As DNA, the CDR3 is TGTGCCAGTAGCCCGACAGGGGGCGCGGATGGCTACACCTTC. It yields the protein CASSPTGGADGYTF.

This clonotype was seen a few times. CDR3 in DNA: TGTGCCAGCGGGACTAGCGGTGGAGAGGATGAGCAGTTCTTC. It translates to CASGTSGGEDEQFF. The chain recombines TRBV19 with TRBJ2-1; 11 bases match TRBD2. The CDR3 contains 14 residues. The germline V gene encodes CDR1 LNHDA and CDR2 SQIVND (reference sequence). V lost 9 bases and J lost 8; bases outside the gene matches: 9.

The chain links TRBV7-2 to TRBJ1-1; D unclear. V was cut by 3 bases and J by 1 base, with 6 bases left in between. Germline V gene data show CDR1 as SGHTA and CDR2 as FQGNSA. This CDR3 region has 13 residues. The CDR3 sequence: CASSFSGNTEAFF. The DNA of the CDR3 is TGTGCCAGCAGCTTTTCAGGGAACACTGAAGCTTTCTTT.

The chain uses TRBV7-9 and TRBJ2-5; D is undetermined. The germline V gene has CDR1 SEHNR and CDR2 FQNEAQ (reference sequence). The CDR3 is 12 residues long. V lost 3 bases and J 7 bases, leaving 9 bases between the germline ends. This CDR3 reads CASSFTVGTQYF. DNA for the CDR3: TGTGCCAGCAGCTTTACTGTCGGGACCCAGTACTTC. Full variable domain (remainder filled in from reference TRBV7-9 and TRBJ2-5): DTGVSQNPRHKITKRGQNVTFRCDPISEHNRLYWYRQTLGQGPEFLTYFQNEAQLEKSRLLSDRFSAERPKGSFSTLEIQRTEQGDSAMYLCASSFTVGTQYFGPGTRLLVL.

The rearrangement uses TRBV19 and TRBJ1-2; D remains unclear. V was trimmed by 4 bases and J by 0 bases, leaving 9 bases between them. This CDR3 spans 14 amino acids. Germline V lookup: CDR1 LNHDA, CDR2 SQIVND (reference sequence). For the CDR3, the DNA is TGTGCCAGTAGTACCCGCTTCCCTAACTATGGCTACACCTTC. Protein sequence: CASSTRFPNYGYTF. Full variable domain (outside the CDR3, taken from reference TRBV19 and TRBJ1-2): DGGITQSPKYLFRKEGQNVTLSCEQNLNHDAMYWYRQDPGQGLRLIYYSQIVNDFQKGDIAEGYSVSREKKESFPLTVTSAQKNPTAFYLCASSTRFPNYGYTFGSGTRLTVV.

The genes are TRBV27 and TRBJ2-7; D tentatively reads TRBD1 or TRBD2 (5 bases each). Trimming took off 7 bases at V and 0 bases at J, with 13 bases between the two ends. Germline CDR1 reads MNHEY; CDR2 reads SMNVEV (reference sequence). The CDR3 runs 14 residues. The CDR3 DNA sequence: TGTGCCAGCACCAGGGACCAACCCTCCTACGAGCAGTACTTC. Residues: CASTRDQPSYEQYF.

The rearrangement links TRBV27 to TRBJ1-5; D is perhaps TRBD1 (5 bases). Trimming stripped 6 bases from V and 4 bases from J, with 10 bases between. The CDR3 runs 13 residues. Germline CDR1 MNHEY, CDR2 SMNVEV (reference sequence). The CDR3 reads CASSSRENQPQHF. The CDR3 region has the DNA TGTGCCAGCAGCTCCAGGGAAAATCAGCCCCAGCATTTT.

In this sample, this clonotype turned up a few times. J is TRBJ2-6 and V is TRBV27; D not certain. The length of the CDR3 is 13 residues. The V gene lost 3 bases and the J gene lost 2 bases, with 2 bases spanning the gap. Germline V gives CDR1 MNHEY, CDR2 SMNVEV (reference sequence). The CDR3 is CASSLAGANVLTF. For the CDR3, the DNA is TGTGCCAGCAGTTTGGCTGGGGCCAACGTCCTGACTTTC.

This clonotype has just a few counts. V is TRBV19 and J is TRBJ1-2; 9 bases map to TRBD1. With 10 bases clipped from V and 5 bases from J, the junction kept 11 bases outside the gene matches. Germline V lookup: CDR1 LNHDA, CDR2 SQIVND (reference sequence). The CDR3 spans 14 residues. The CDR3 reads CATRDRDRVYGYTF. The CDR3 DNA reads TGTGCCACCCGTGACCGGGACAGGGTTTATGGCTACACCTTC.

The CDR3 here is CASSSTGLREQYF. The DNA of the CDR3 is TGTGCCAGCAGTTCCACAGGTCTTCGCGAGCAGTACTTC. The rearrangement joins TRBV28 to TRBJ2-7; D is perhaps TRBD1 (5 bases). Germline V gene lookup returns CDR1 MDHEN and CDR2 SYDVKM. This CDR3 contains 13 residues. Trimming took off 4 bases at V and 6 bases at J, with 13 bases between the two ends.

In nucleotides, the CDR3 is TGTGCCAGCAGTTCTACAGTCGAGAGTTCACCCCTCCACTTT. Protein sequence: CASSSTVESSPLHF. The chain combines TRBV7-2 with TRBJ1-6; D is unresolved. The CDR3 length is 14 residues. V shed 6 bases and J shed 9 bases, with 15 bases lying between them. CDR1 and CDR2 (germline): SGHTA, FQGNSA.

V and J are TRBV7-8 and TRBJ1-1; D is unresolved. Germline V lookup: CDR1 SGHVS, CDR2 FQNEAQ. V lost 3 bases and J 10 bases, leaving 12 bases between the germline ends. This CDR3 has 12 residues. This CDR3 reads CASSFSESAAFF. CDR3 sequence (DNA): TGTGCCAGCAGCTTCTCAGAGAGTGCAGCTTTCTTT.

The chain is built from TRBV19 and TRBJ2-6; 11 bases are shared with TRBD1. The junction had 11 bases not matched to a gene; V was cut back by 4 bases and J by 0 bases. There are 20 residues in the CDR3. The germline V gene encodes CDR1 LNHDA and CDR2 SQIVND (reference sequence). The CDR3 protein is CASSRPGTGGDDSGANVLTF. Written as DNA, the CDR3 is TGTGCCAGTAGTAGACCCGGGACAGGGGGGGACGACTCTGGGGCCAACGTCCTGACTTTC.

V usage is TRBV20-1 and J usage is TRBJ2-3; TRBD2 might be the D (6 bases). The CDR3 is made up of 15 amino acids. Germline V gene sequence: CDR1 DFQATT, CDR2 SNEGSKA (reference sequence). Trimming left V 1 base short and J 0 bases short, with 11 bases between. CDR3 coding DNA: TGCAGTGCTAGAGGTAGCGGAGTTAGCACAGATACGCAGTATTTT. Residues: CSARGSGVSTDTQYF.

CDR3 bases: TGTGCCAGCAGCGCTACCTTTGGGGGGGTCGATCAGCCCCAGCATTTT. Translating it yields CASSATFGGVDQPQHF. V is TRBV7-2 and J is TRBJ1-5, with D possibly being TRBD1 (5 bases). CDR3 length: 16 residues. V gave up 5 bases and J gave up 5 bases, with 19 bases separating them. Germline CDR1 reads SGHTA; CDR2 reads FQGNSA.

This clonotype was recorded a few times. This rearrangement joins TRBV27 to TRBJ2-5; the D gene is possibly TRBD2 (6 bases). The V end was cut by 5 bases, the J end by 5 bases, with 18 bases between. This CDR3 comprises 15 residues. The germline gives CDR1 MNHEY, CDR2 SMNVEV (reference sequence). The CDR3 nucleotides read TGTGCCAGCAGTAGGTTCCGGAGGGGTGACGAGACCCAGTACTTC. Protein product: CASSRFRRGDETQYF.

This chain uses TRBV19 with TRBJ2-7; tentative D call: TRBD2 (6 bases). Trimming took off 5 bases at V and 1 base at J, with 9 bases between the two ends. This CDR3 is 13 amino acids long. Germline CDR1 is LNHDA and CDR2 is SQIVND (reference sequence). The CDR3 DNA reads TGTGCCAGTAGTCGGGGGATTTCCTACGAGCAGTACTTC. It specifies CASSRGISYEQYF.

The chain carries TRBV4-1 and TRBJ1-2, with a tentative D call TRBD1 (6 bases). This CDR3 spans 16 amino acids. Germline CDR1 reads MGHRA; CDR2 reads YSYEKL. V dropped 0 bases and J dropped 1 base, with 12 bases sitting between them. The DNA of the CDR3 is TGCGCCAGCAGCCAAGAAAACAGGGCCCTTAACTATGGCTACACCTTC. Protein product: CASSQENRALNYGYTF.

This clonotype was counted once. The V call is TRBV9, the J call TRBJ2-5; 9 bases fit TRBD1. Germline lookup yields CDR1 SGDLS and CDR2 YYNGEE. The CDR3 consists of 19 residues. V was clipped by 5 bases and J by 2 bases; unmatched bases: 19. The CDR3 region is CASRAPGTGLDRFQETQYF. DNA for the CDR3: TGTGCCAGCAGAGCACCTGGGACAGGGCTCGATCGTTTTCAAGAGACCCAGTACTTC.